This record looks at one T cell receptor beta chain sequence and its context. In the original processing: By means of reference gene primer amplification, nucleated cell counts were estimated. Assay: immunoSEQ multiplex PCR; the TCRdb copy retains only in-frame clones and omits some. V and J calls and clone size are copied from that table; D and trimming were computed from the DNA. The sample lists around 310,000 clones, almost 90% seen once, with under 1.1% in the top ten. Seattle-derived patients entered the study during active infection and were followed longitudinally. This entry comes from a study of blood T cell repertoires in COVID-19. For the study at large: Both acute and convalescent COVID-19 samples were obtained from the United States, Italy and Spain. T cells, B-cell-depleted T cells, or PBMCs supplied cDNA or gDNA.

CDR3 length equals 15 residues. Germline V gene sequence: CDR1 SGDLS, CDR2 YYNGEE. Trimming took 0 bases from V and 4 from J; bases not matched to a gene: 4. This receptor was obtained from a woman between 40 and 50 years old with COVID-19, enrolled during active disease. The sample was peripheral blood. This chain uses TRBV9 with TRBJ2-1, with TRBD2 matching 7 bases. CDR3 protein: CASSVGLAEYNEQFF. In DNA, the CDR3 is TGTGCCAGCAGCGTAGGTCTAGCGGAATACAATGAGCAGTTCTTC.